The 13 T cell receptor beta chains below were found in one sample sequenced in a study of shared clonotypes between healthy human individuals. Clones were sequenced by immunoSEQ multiplex PCR, and TCRdb holds only the in-frame ones, with some missing. The sample lists hundreds of thousands of clones, around 81% occurring once. Sequenced: PBMCs. These receptors came from a woman aged 40 to 50 in good health. Some clones in this sample may be carry-over from other donors' samples.

The rearrangement links TRBV19 to TRBJ1-1, with no clear D. Trimming removed 2 bases at V and 0 bases at J, with 7 bases between. The length of the CDR3 is 14 residues. The germline V gene encodes CDR1 LNHDA and CDR2 SQIVND (reference sequence). This CDR3 reads CASSIRRLNTEAFF. In DNA form, the CDR3 reads TGTGCCAGTAGTATAAGGCGGTTGAACACTGAAGCTTTCTTT.

The rearrangement links TRBV4-2 to TRBJ1-2; D is uncertain. Trimming stripped 6 bases from V and 3 bases from J, with 17 bases between. Germline CDR1 is LGHNA and CDR2 is YNFKEQ. This CDR3 comprises 15 residues. The CDR3 loop reads CASSPSMSEDYGYTF. The CDR3 DNA reads as TGTGCCAGCAGTCCCTCTATGAGTGAAGACTATGGCTACACCTTC.

The chain combines TRBV30 with TRBJ2-5; TRBD1 might be the D (6 bases). The germline V and J ends were trimmed by 5 bases and 2 bases, with 9 bases remaining between them. The CDR3 is 12 residues long. CDR1 is GTSNPN, CDR2 SVGIG, per germline (reference sequence). The CDR3 bases are TGTGCCTGGCACAGGGTTCAAGAGACCCAGTACTTC. This translates into CAWHRVQETQYF.

This chain uses TRBV5-1 with TRBJ2-2; 14 bases are a match to TRBD2. The CDR3 consists of 16 residues. The germline V gene encodes CDR1 SGHRS and CDR2 YFSETQ. The trim removed 3 bases at V and 3 bases at J, leaving 1 base unmatched. The CDR3 region is CASSWGLAGDTGELFF. The DNA for the CDR3 is TGCGCCAGCAGCTGGGGACTAGCGGGAGACACCGGGGAGCTGTTTTTT. Drawing the rest from reference TRBV5-1 and TRBJ2-2, the complete variable domain is KAGVTQTPRYLIKTRGQQVTLSCSPISGHRSVSWYQQTPGQGLQFLFEYFSETQRNKGNFPGRFSGRQFSNSRSEMNVSTLELGDSALYLCASSWGLAGDTGELFFGEGSRLTVL.

The genes are TRBV13 and TRBJ1-5, with D maybe TRBD1 (5 bases). The CDR3 sequence is 14 residues long. Germline CDR1 is PRHDT and CDR2 is FYEKMQ (reference sequence). Trimming stripped 0 bases from V and 5 bases from J, with 8 bases between. The CDR3 DNA reads TGTGCCAGCAGCTTAGGGGGGCGGGATCAGCCCCAGCATTTT. Translation: CASSLGGRDQPQHF.

The V gene is TRBV7-8, the J gene TRBJ2-7; D is perhaps TRBD1 (5 bases). Germline lookup yields CDR1 SGHVS and CDR2 FQNEAQ. The V end lost 0 bases, the J end lost 5 bases, and 14 bases lay between the germline ends. The CDR3 runs to 15 residues. As DNA, the CDR3 is TGTGCCAGCAGCTTAGCAGGGGTTCGCACGAACGAGCAGTACTTC. Amino acid sequence: CASSLAGVRTNEQYF.

The rearrangement joins TRBV5-8 to TRBJ2-1; D is possibly TRBD2 (6 bases). In germline, CDR1 is SGHTS, CDR2 YDEGEE. Trimming left V 7 bases short and J 4 bases short, with 18 bases between. CDR3 length: 15 residues. CDR3 sequence reads: CASGSSTSRYNEQFF. For the CDR3, the DNA is TGTGCCAGCGGATCCTCTACTAGCAGGTACAATGAGCAGTTCTTC.

The chain joins TRBV5-6 to TRBJ2-3, with TRBD1 matching over 7 bases. V was clipped by 4 bases and J by 8 bases; unmatched bases: 10. This CDR3 is built from 14 residues. Germline lookup yields CDR1 SGHDT and CDR2 YYEEEE. CDR3 protein: CASSQLDRVGTQYF. Here the CDR3 DNA reads TGTGCCAGCAGCCAACTAGACAGGGTCGGTACGCAGTATTTT.

The rearrangement uses TRBV28 and TRBJ2-7; 9 positions match TRBD1. CDR3 size: 12 residues. V shed 8 bases and J 4 bases; nucleotides not matched to a gene: 3. Germline CDR1 reads MDHEN; CDR2 reads SYDVKM. In DNA, the CDR3 is TGTGCCAGCGGGGACAGGGTGTACGAGCAGTACTTC. This sequence encodes CASGDRVYEQYF.

The chain recombines TRBV5-1 with TRBJ1-2; D unclear. The CDR3 is 14 amino acids. Trimming took 3 bases from V and 6 from J, leaving 15 bases between them. CDR1 SGHRS and CDR2 YFSETQ come from the germline V gene. CDR3 sequence (DNA): TGCGCCAGCAGCTCGGGAGACGGTGCTCATGGCTACACCTTC. It encodes CASSSGDGAHGYTF.

This chain uses TRBV6-9 with TRBJ2-7; D may correspond to TRBD1 or TRBD2 (5 bases each). The V end was cut by 0 bases, the J end by 1 base, with 10 bases between. The CDR3 runs to 15 residues. From germline, CDR1 is MNHGY and CDR2 SVAAGI. The CDR3 DNA reads as TGTGCCAGCAGTTATTCCGGGACGGGATCCTACGAGCAGTACTTC. Translating it yields CASSYSGTGSYEQYF.

V is TRBV15 and J is TRBJ2-5; 8 positions match TRBD2. This CDR3 comprises 15 residues. The V gene end was trimmed by 5 bases and the J gene end by 4 bases; junction bases not matched to a gene: 9. Germline V CDR1 and CDR2: LNHNV, YYDKDF (reference sequence). The CDR3 spells CATSGSGTDRETQYF. DNA for the CDR3: TGTGCCACCAGCGGTAGCGGGACTGACCGAGAGACCCAGTACTTC.

This clone was detected many times. This rearrangement joins TRBV2 to TRBJ2-7; D possibly uses TRBD1 or TRBD2 (5 bases each). The V and J ends lost 5 bases and 4 bases respectively, with 9 bases between them. CDR3 length: 12 amino acids. CDR1 SNHLY and CDR2 FYNNEI come from the germline V gene. In nucleotides, the CDR3 is TGTGCCAGCAGTCCAGGGAGTTACGAGCAGTACTTC. It yields the protein CASSPGSYEQYF. Filled out from reference TRBV2 and TRBJ2-7, the complete variable domain reads EPEVTQTPSHQVTQMGQEVILRCVPISNHLYFYWYRQILGQKVEFLVSFYNNEISEKSEIFDDQFSVERPDGSNFTLKIRSTKLEDSAMYFCASSPGSYEQYFGPGTRLTVT.